This is a list of T cell receptor beta chains from one sample in a study of T-cell reconstitution after alpha-beta-depleted transplantation in children. TCRdb passed the PCR reads through MiXCR, listing each CDR3 protein once. Of 540,000 or so distinct CDR3 sequences in the sample, more than 20% were seen once. This specimen consisted of PBMCs, mostly from graft donor cells, obtained 360 days after TCRalphabeta/CD19-depleted stem cell transplant. The source of these receptors is a boy less than two years old who had a stem cell transplant for acute myeloid leukemia, so the T cells may come from the graft donor. CDR3s include the opening cysteine and the closing phenylalanine or tryptophan. The D gene is left open where the match is weak.

j_gene: TRBJ2-3
v_gene: TRBV5-1
d_gene: NA
CDR3aa: CASSLRQASTDTQYF

j_gene: TRBJ2-7
v_gene: TRBV9
d_gene: NA
CDR3aa: CASSVGGPNEQYF

j_gene: TRBJ2-5
v_gene: TRBV27
d_gene: TRBD1
CDR3aa: CASSAITGEETQYF

j_gene: TRBJ2-7
v_gene: TRBV5-1
d_gene: NA
CDR3aa: CASSWGGRAPSYEQYF

j_gene: TRBJ2-1
v_gene: TRBV6-5
d_gene: NA
CDR3aa: CASRGLRNEQFF

j_gene: TRBJ2-1
v_gene: TRBV18
d_gene: NA
CDR3aa: CASSPPLRDSYNEQFF

j_gene: TRBJ1-6
v_gene: TRBV10-3
d_gene: TRBD1
CDR3aa: CAISEWDRGDSPLHF

j_gene: TRBJ1-3
v_gene: TRBV28
d_gene: TRBD1
CDR3aa: CASSGTVSGNTIYF

j_gene: TRBJ1-2
v_gene: TRBV15
d_gene: NA
CDR3aa: CATGVNYGYTF

j_gene: TRBJ2-5
v_gene: TRBV20-1
d_gene: TRBD2
CDR3aa: CSANGQRTSPFFQYF

j_gene: TRBJ2-1
v_gene: TRBV4-2
d_gene: NA
CDR3aa: CASSQVAQNFYNEQFF

j_gene: TRBJ2-7
v_gene: TRBV7-9
d_gene: TRBD2
CDR3aa: CASSDLAGGLYEQYF

j_gene: TRBJ2-5
v_gene: TRBV7-6
d_gene: NA
CDR3aa: CASSLEIRLETQYF

j_gene: TRBJ1-5
v_gene: TRBV10-2
d_gene: NA
CDR3aa: CASNEGDQPQHF

j_gene: TRBJ1-1
v_gene: TRBV24-1
d_gene: TRBD1
CDR3aa: CATSRTGDNTEAFF

j_gene: TRBJ2-4
v_gene: TRBV6-1
d_gene: NA
CDR3aa: CASSRSNRDSNIQYF

j_gene: TRBJ1-2
v_gene: TRBV12-3/TRBV12-4
d_gene: NA
CDR3aa: CASKDSYHYTF